Each of the 29 T cell receptor beta chains below was sequenced from the same sample in a study of T cell changes during pregnancy in multiple sclerosis. Method: immunoSEQ multiplex PCR; TCRdb's copy keeps in-frame clones and lacks some. The data contain about 57,000 clones, approximately 90% of them singletons. The sequencing here drew on CD4+ T cells from peripheral blood mononuclear cells, taken in the third trimester of pregnancy. These receptors were obtained from a female donor with multiple sclerosis, enrolled in a pregnancy study.

V gene TRBV7-8 combines with J gene TRBJ2-2, with D maybe TRBD1 (6 bases). The length of the CDR3 is 17 residues. Germline CDR1 is SGHVS and CDR2 is FQNEAQ. V lost 3 bases and J 6 bases, leaving 20 bases between the germline ends. The CDR3 bases are TGTGCCAGCAGCTTTGGCCTCCCGGGACCAGGGGCCGGGGAGCTGTTTTTT. This gives the protein CASSFGLPGPGAGELFF. Variable domain in full (rest from reference TRBV7-8 and TRBJ2-2): GAGVSQSPRYKVAKRGQDVALRCDPISGHVSLFWYQQALGQGPEFLTYFQNEAQLDKSGLPSDRFFAERPEGSVSTLKIQRTQQEDSAVYLCASSFGLPGPGAGELFFGEGSRLTVL.

The chain links TRBV7-9 to TRBJ2-1; D may be TRBD2 (5 bases). This CDR3 has 11 amino acids. Trimming left V 7 bases short and J 10 bases short, with 11 bases between. The germline V gene encodes CDR1 SEHNR and CDR2 FQNEAQ (reference sequence). As DNA, the CDR3 is TGTGCCAGCACCCCAACTAGAGAGCAGTTCTTC. Translating it yields CASTPTREQFF. Drawing the rest from reference TRBV7-9 and TRBJ2-1, the complete variable domain is DTGVSQNPRHKITKRGQNVTFRCDPISEHNRLYWYRQTLGQGPEFLTYFQNEAQLEKSRLLSDRFSAERPKGSFSTLEIQRTEQGDSAMYLCASTPTREQFFGPGTRLTVL.

The chain uses TRBV7-6 and TRBJ1-5; D call uncertain. Germline CDR1 reads SGHVS; CDR2 reads FNYEAQ. This CDR3 is built from 14 residues. Trimming stripped 5 bases from V and 2 bases from J, with 10 bases between. CDR3 nucleotides: TGTGCCAGCAGCCAGAAGGCGGGCAATCAGCCCCAGCATTTT. Amino acids: CASSQKAGNQPQHF.

Here the CDR3 DNA reads TGTGCCAGCAGCTTCGGAAGACGACAGGGCGGCACTGAAGCTTTCTTT. It yields the protein CASSFGRRQGGTEAFF. This sequence joins TRBV7-2 and TRBJ1-1; 7 bases map to TRBD1. CDR3 length equals 16 residues. Looked up from germline, CDR1 is SGHTA and CDR2 is FQGNSA. The J segment lost 4 bases and the V segment lost 3 bases, leaving 11 bases of the junction unmatched. The full variable domain, with the rest looked up from reference TRBV7-2 and TRBJ1-1, is GAGVSQSPSNKVTEKGKDVELRCDPISGHTALYWYRQSLGQGLEFLIYFQGNSAPDKSGLPSDRFSAERTGGSVSTLTIQRTQQEDSAVYLCASSFGRRQGGTEAFFGQGTRLTVV.

This chain links TRBV4-2 with TRBJ1-1; no firm D call. The V end lost 5 bases, the J end lost 8 bases, and 9 bases lay between the germline ends. The CDR3 contains 11 residues. Germline V gene data show CDR1 as LGHNA and CDR2 as YNFKEQ. The CDR3 protein is CASSARGEAFF. CDR3 in DNA: TGTGCCAGCAGCGCTCGAGGGGAAGCTTTCTTT.

This chain uses TRBV14 with TRBJ2-7; TRBD1 matches at 7 bases. This CDR3 comprises 15 residues. The J segment lost 4 bases and the V segment lost 3 bases, leaving 9 bases of the junction unmatched. The germline V gene has CDR1 SGHDN and CDR2 FVKESK. CDR3 region: CASSQGTELRYEQYF. The CDR3 DNA follows: TGTGCCAGCAGCCAGGGGACAGAACTTAGATACGAGCAGTACTTC. The complete variable domain, with remaining parts taken from reference TRBV14 and TRBJ2-7, reads EAGVTQFPSHSVIEKGQTVTLRCDPISGHDNLYWYRRVMGKEIKFLLHFVKESKQDESGMPNNRFLAERTGGTYSTLKVQPAELEDSGVYFCASSQGTELRYEQYFGPGTRLTVT.

The chain uses TRBV5-6 and TRBJ1-2, with D unclear. Trimming shortened V by 4 bases and J by 3 bases, and 16 bases separated the two germline ends. There are 15 residues in the CDR3. Germline V gives CDR1 SGHDT, CDR2 YYEEEE. The CDR3 loop is CASSLGHRGYYGYTF. CDR3 nucleotide sequence: TGTGCCAGCAGCCTCGGGCACCGAGGGTACTATGGCTACACCTTC.

The V call is TRBV5-6, the J call TRBJ1-1; 7 positions match TRBD1. CDR3 length equals 11 residues. The junction had 4 bases not matched to a gene; V was cut back by 3 bases and J by 11 bases. Germline V lookup: CDR1 SGHDT, CDR2 YYEEEE. In DNA form, the CDR3 reads TGTGCCAGCAGCTCGGACAGGTGGGCTTTCTTT. It translates to CASSSDRWAFF.

The chain recombines TRBV6-6 with TRBJ1-5, with TRBD1 as a possible D gene (6 bases). Trimming cost V 5 bases and J 5 bases, with 16 bases left between them. This CDR3 region has 15 residues. Germline V CDR1 and CDR2: MNHNY, SVGAGI (reference sequence). The CDR3 DNA reads as TGTGCCAGCAGTAAATACAGGGAAGGGGATCAGCCCCAGCATTTT. It encodes CASSKYREGDQPQHF.

The V and J genes are TRBV19 and TRBJ2-6, with D tentatively TRBD1 (6 bases). The CDR3 sequence is 14 residues long. Deletions cut 11 bases from V and 3 bases from J, with 14 bases between. Germline V CDR1 and CDR2: LNHDA, SQIVND (reference sequence). CDR3 nucleotides: TGTGCCGCCCGGGACACCGGTGGGGCCAACGTCCTGACTTTC. Translating it yields CAARDTGGANVLTF. Drawing the rest from reference TRBV19 and TRBJ2-6, the complete variable domain is DGGITQSPKYLFRKEGQNVTLSCEQNLNHDAMYWYRQDPGQGLRLIYYSQIVNDFQKGDIAEGYSVSREKKESFPLTVTSAQKNPTAFYLCAARDTGGANVLTFGAGSRLTVL.

The V and J genes are TRBV19 and TRBJ1-2; the D gene is possibly TRBD1 (6 bases). The germline V gene encodes CDR1 LNHDA and CDR2 SQIVND (reference sequence). V was pared by 1 base and J by 8 bases, with 14 bases between. The length of the CDR3 is 14 residues. The CDR3 DNA is TGTGCCAGTAGTATAGTAGAGGGGGTTCGCGGCTACACCTTC. Protein: CASSIVEGVRGYTF.

This clone has only one observation. The chain has TRBV6-6 and TRBJ1-2, with a possible D match to TRBD1 (6 bases). Germline V gene lookup returns CDR1 MNHNY and CDR2 SVGAGI (reference sequence). The CDR3 runs 15 residues. The V end was cut by 1 base, the J end by 4 bases, with 13 bases between. CDR3 protein: CASSYLLTGTYGYTF. Here the CDR3 DNA reads TGTGCCAGCAGTTACTTACTGACAGGCACCTATGGCTACACCTTC.

V is TRBV5-6 and J is TRBJ1-4, with 10 positions matching TRBD1. Unmatched junction bases numbered 4, after V lost 4 bases and J lost 7 bases. This CDR3 is 14 amino acids long. The V gene's germline CDR1 is SGHDT and CDR2 YYEEEE. CDR3 amino acids: CASSTGQGSEKLFF. CDR3 nucleotide sequence: TGTGCCAGCAGCACGGGACAGGGGAGTGAAAAACTGTTTTTT.

The J gene is TRBJ1-2, the V gene TRBV30; 7 nucleotides match TRBD1. The V and J ends lost 5 bases and 4 bases, in that order; junction bases with no gene match: 4. This CDR3 has 12 residues. CDR1 and CDR2 from the germline V gene are GTSNPN and SVGIG (reference sequence). CDR3 residues: CAWGRDSYGYTF. CDR3 nucleotides: TGTGCCTGGGGCAGGGACAGCTATGGCTACACCTTC.

The chain carries TRBV5-1 and TRBJ1-1; D possibly corresponds to TRBD1 (5 bases). Germline CDR1 is SGHRS and CDR2 is YFSETQ. With 6 bases removed from V and 4 bases from J, the gap between germline ends came to 16 bases. This CDR3 comprises 14 residues. DNA for the CDR3: TGCGCCAGCACCCCCGGCGGGGGGGGCACTGAAGCTTTCTTT. Encoded protein: CASTPGGGGTEAFF.

The V call is TRBV7-2, the J call TRBJ1-1; maybe TRBD1 (6 bases). The germline CDR1 and CDR2 sequences are SGHTA and FQGNSA. Between the trimmed V and J ends, which lost 3 bases and 4 bases, there was a span of 12 bases. The CDR3 covers 14 residues. CDR3 coding DNA: TGTGCCAGCAGCTTCAAGGGAGGGGGCACTGAAGCTTTCTTT. It is translated as CASSFKGGGTEAFF.

In regard to this clone: Other DNA sequences within the sample encode an identical CDR3. The rearrangement links TRBV14 to TRBJ2-2; 8 bases align to TRBD1. CDR3 length equals 14 residues. The V gene end was trimmed by 4 bases and the J gene end by 5 bases; junction bases not matched to a gene: 3. Germline CDR1 reads SGHDN; CDR2 reads FVKESK. In DNA, the CDR3 is TGTGCCAGCAGCCGACAGGGGTTGACCGGGGAGCTGTTTTTT. Its translation is CASSRQGLTGELFF.

This clone is termed medium-sized. CDR3 region: CAWSATIYRADRGHGYTF. The CDR3 bases are TGTGCCTGGAGTGCAACTATATACAGGGCGGACAGGGGGCACGGCTACACCTTC. J is TRBJ1-2 and V is TRBV30; TRBD1 matches 11 bases. Germline CDR1 is GTSNPN and CDR2 is SVGIG (reference sequence). V lost 1 base and J lost 8; bases outside the gene matches: 18. The CDR3 has 18 amino acids.

This clone was seen only once. The rearrangement joins TRBV21-1 to TRBJ1-1; no DNA check was done on the table's D call, TRBD1. TRBV21-1 is listed as a pseudogene. The CDR3 covers 17 residues. CDR3 amino acids: CASSKAQRQGIFTEAFF. CDR3 in DNA: TGTGCCAGCAGCAAAGCGCAGAGACAGGGTATTTTCACTGAAGCTTTCTTT.

The chain employs TRBV30 and TRBJ2-3, with D possibly TRBD2 on 6 matching bases. V was cut by 6 bases and J by 2 bases, with 21 bases left in between. There are 16 residues in the CDR3. The V gene's germline CDR1 is GTSNPN and CDR2 SVGIG (reference sequence). CDR3 in DNA: TGTGCCTGCAAAGGTGGGAGGCAACGCACCACAGATACGCAGTATTTT. Residues: CACKGGRQRTTDTQYF.

The genes are TRBV20-1 and TRBJ2-7; D gene unclear. The length of the CDR3 is 10 residues. V was trimmed by 8 bases and J by 3 bases, leaving 8 bases between them. Per germline, CDR1 DFQATT and CDR2 SNEGSKA (reference sequence). The CDR3, as DNA: TGCAGTCCACATCACTACGAGCAGTACTTC. It encodes CSPHHYEQYF.

V usage is TRBV18 and J usage is TRBJ1-2; D ambiguous. Germline V lookup: CDR1 KGHSH, CDR2 LQKENI. Trimming stripped 6 bases from V and 5 bases from J, with 22 bases between. The CDR3 loop spans 16 amino acids. CDR3 DNA sequence: TGTGCCAGCTCCAACCGACGTGGAGGGCCCGGGTATGGCTACACCTTC. Translating gives CASSNRRGGPGYGYTF.

The rearrangement uses TRBV6-5 and TRBJ1-5; D is perhaps TRBD1 (6 bases). Germline lookup yields CDR1 MNHEY and CDR2 SVGAGI. This CDR3 contains 14 residues. Trimming shortened V by 5 bases and J by 4 bases, and 12 bases separated the two germline ends. The CDR3 DNA sequence: TGTGCCAGCAGTAACCCAGGGGAGAATCAGCCCCAGCATTTT. Its translation is CASSNPGENQPQHF.

This chain links TRBV15 with TRBJ2-7; TRBD1 aligns across 7 bases. The V gene end was trimmed by 5 bases and the J gene end by 4 bases; junction bases not matched to a gene: 8. In germline, CDR1 is LNHNV, CDR2 YYDKDF (reference sequence). The CDR3 is 14 residues long. CDR3 in DNA: TGTGCCACCAGCCCCCGACAGGGTGGGTACGAGCAGTACTTC. Translated, it gives CATSPRQGGYEQYF.

The V call is TRBV7-3, the J call TRBJ1-6; TRBD1 agrees at 7 bases. Germline V CDR1 and CDR2: SGHTA, FQGTGA. This CDR3 contains 15 residues. V was pared by 1 base and J by 9 bases, with 6 bases of the junction left unmatched. The CDR3 DNA is TGTGCCAGCAGCTTAAGGGAGGACAGGTCTTCACCCCTCCACTTT. Translating it yields CASSLREDRSSPLHF.

This clone was counted only a few times. The V and J genes are TRBV18 and TRBJ1-4, with TRBD1 as a possible D gene (6 bases). CDR3 size: 14 residues. Germline V CDR1 and CDR2: KGHSH, LQKENI. The germline V and J ends were trimmed by 3 bases and 5 bases, with 10 bases remaining between them. The CDR3 bases are TGTGCCAGCTCACCTCGGACAGCGAATGAAAAACTGTTTTTT. Its protein product is CASSPRTANEKLFF. Based on the CDR3 plus reference TRBV18 and TRBJ1-4, the full variable domain is NAGVMQNPRHLVRRRGQEARLRCSPMKGHSHVYWYRQLPEEGLKFMVYLQKENIIDESGMPKERFSAEFPKEGPSILRIQQVVRGDSAAYFCASSPRTANEKLFFGSGTQLSVL.

V and J are TRBV27 and TRBJ1-4; TRBD1 aligns across 7 bases. The CDR3 length is 14 residues. From germline, CDR1 is MNHEY and CDR2 SMNVEV (reference sequence). Unmatched junction bases numbered 4, after V lost 4 bases and J lost 5 bases. The DNA of the CDR3 is TGTGCCAGCAGTTACAGGGGACCCAATGAAAAACTGTTTTTT. Amino acid sequence: CASSYRGPNEKLFF.

The chain carries TRBV5-4 and TRBJ2-2, with TRBD2 identical over 9 bases. Trimming took 1 base from V and 7 from J; bases not matched to a gene: 8. CDR1 and CDR2 (germline): SGHNT, YYREEE (reference sequence). The CDR3 contains 16 residues. CDR3 in DNA: TGTGCCAGCAGCTTGACGCTAGCGGGGAGGAACGGGGAGCTGTTTTTT. It yields the protein CASSLTLAGRNGELFF.

This clone occurred a few times. The CDR3 DNA reads as TGTGCCAGCAGACCGAATAGGGGTGTCAGGGAGGGGAGCTATGGCTACACCTTC. Encoded protein: CASRPNRGVREGSYGYTF. V usage is TRBV21-1 and J usage is TRBJ1-2. TRBV21-1 is designated a pseudogene. The CDR3 consists of 18 residues.